This entry lists 13 T cell receptor beta chains sequenced from one sample in a study of T cell responses to AZD1222 COVID-19 vaccine (dated by TCRdb to the early 2020s). The intended sense of this specimen's time point label: about 28 days (+/-7) after the second vaccine dose. The library was made by the immunoSEQ multiplex PCR assay. Here the immuneACCESS table is served through TCRdb, limited to in-frame sequences with V and J called. Missing clones are a known gap in these copies; in checked studies unresolved V genes cover under half, and the rest lacks a known reason. This sample gives over 90,000 clones in total; roughly 90% of them show up just once. The ten largest clones capture around 2.9% of the sample. Here the sequenced sample was peripheral blood, taken 28 days after the second AZD1222 dose. The source of these receptors is an adult who received the AZD1222 COVID-19 vaccine.

The CDR3 spells CASRPVGLALSYEQYF. The CDR3 nucleotides read TGTGCCAGCAGACCGGTGGGACTAGCCCTCTCCTACGAGCAGTACTTC. The rearrangement joins TRBV27 to TRBJ2-7, with 9 bases lining up with TRBD2. This CDR3 has 16 residues. The V segment lost 6 bases and the J segment 0 bases; nucleotides outside the gene matches: 9. The germline V gene encodes CDR1 MNHEY and CDR2 SMNVEV (reference sequence).

For the CDR3, the DNA is TGTGCCAGTAGTCCGTCAGGGGGCCTCTACGAGCAGTACTTC. As protein: CASSPSGGLYEQYF. The chain combines TRBV19 with TRBJ2-7; 8 bases line up with TRBD1. This CDR3 has 14 amino acids. The germline gives CDR1 LNHDA, CDR2 SQIVND (reference sequence). The V gene end was trimmed by 5 bases and the J gene end by 3 bases; junction bases not matched to a gene: 6.

The V and J genes are TRBV2 and TRBJ1-4; D remains ambiguous. Between the trimmed V and J ends, which lost 4 bases and 3 bases, there was a span of 6 bases. CDR1 is SNHLY, CDR2 FYNNEI, per germline. The CDR3 runs to 13 residues. CDR3 in DNA: TGTGCCAGCAGTGGGGCAGCTAATGAAAAACTGTTTTTT. This sequence encodes CASSGAANEKLFF.

The CDR3 DNA reads TGTGCCAGCAGCGAAGGGACGGGGAGGACCTTC. Protein sequence: CASSEGTGRTF. The chain combines TRBV7-9 with TRBJ1-2; D is perhaps TRBD1 (5 bases). Trimming shortened V by 5 bases and J by 14 bases, and 15 bases separated the two germline ends. This CDR3 has 11 amino acids. Looked up from germline, CDR1 is SEHNR and CDR2 is FQNEAQ (reference sequence).

The chain carries TRBV6-5 and TRBJ1-2; D gene uncertain. V shed 2 bases and J shed 3 bases, with 7 bases lying between them. The length of the CDR3 is 13 residues. Germline V gene sequence: CDR1 MNHEY, CDR2 SVGAGI. CDR3 DNA sequence: TGTGCCAGCAGTTACGAGGAATACTATGGCTACACCTTC. It is translated as CASSYEEYYGYTF.

The chain couples TRBV15 to TRBJ1-4; D is unresolved. Trimming took off 0 bases at V and 0 bases at J, with 8 bases between the two ends. Germline loops: CDR1 LNHNV, CDR2 YYDKDF (reference sequence). The CDR3 has 16 amino acids. The CDR3 nucleotides read TGTGCCACCAGCAGAGATAGGAGAGCAACTAATGAAAAACTGTTTTTT. Translating it yields CATSRDRRATNEKLFF.

The chain has TRBV5-1 and TRBJ1-2; a weak D match, TRBD1 (5 bases). Germline lookup yields CDR1 SGHRS and CDR2 YFSETQ. This CDR3 has 14 residues. V lost 5 bases and J lost 4, with 15 bases in between. The CDR3, as DNA: TGCGCCAGCAGTCCACACACAGGAGGCTATGGCTACACCTTC. Protein sequence: CASSPHTGGYGYTF.

J is TRBJ2-5 and V is TRBV27, with D perhaps assigned TRBD1 or TRBD2 (5 bases each). The germline V gene encodes CDR1 MNHEY and CDR2 SMNVEV (reference sequence). Trimming cost V 2 bases and J 5 bases, with 12 bases left between them. This CDR3 contains 14 residues. The CDR3 here is CASSLGLGVETQYF. The CDR3 nucleotides are TGTGCCAGCAGTTTAGGTTTGGGGGTGGAGACCCAGTACTTC.

V gene TRBV5-6 combines with J gene TRBJ1-3, with 10 bases that match TRBD1. The CDR3 is 17 amino acids. From germline, CDR1 is SGHDT and CDR2 YYEEEE. The junction had 8 bases not matched to a gene; V was cut back by 5 bases and J by 0 bases. CDR3 in amino acids: CASSSNGQGDSGNTIYF. CDR3 in DNA: TGTGCCAGCAGTTCCAATGGACAGGGGGACTCTGGAAACACCATATATTTT.

V usage is TRBV27 and J usage is TRBJ2-1, with 12 bases lining up with TRBD2. The CDR3 consists of 15 residues. In germline, CDR1 is MNHEY, CDR2 SMNVEV (reference sequence). V lost 3 bases to trimming and J lost 5 bases; unmatched junction nucleotides: 2. DNA of the CDR3: TGTGCCAGCAGTTTTTGGACTAGCGGGAACAATGAGCAGTTCTTC. Amino acids: CASSFWTSGNNEQFF.

The chain has TRBV4-3 and TRBJ2-3, with TRBD1 matching over 9 bases. Unmatched junction bases numbered 8, after V lost 0 bases and J lost 4 bases. Germline CDR1 reads LGHNA; CDR2 reads YSLEER. The CDR3 covers 17 residues. In nucleotides, the CDR3 is TGCGCCAGCAGCCAAGATGGAGGGACAGGGTATGCAGATACGCAGTATTTT. Residues: CASSQDGGTGYADTQYF.

The V call is TRBV5-6, the J call TRBJ2-1; D not resolved. The length of the CDR3 is 15 residues. The germline V gene has CDR1 SGHDT and CDR2 YYEEEE. Trimming took 4 bases from V and 6 from J, leaving 17 bases between them. In DNA, the CDR3 is TGTGCCAGCAGCACGGACCGATCGCCCCGCAATGAGCAGTTCTTC. Protein: CASSTDRSPRNEQFF.

The V and J genes are TRBV6-5 and TRBJ1-3; no clear D. This CDR3 has 15 residues. With 7 bases removed from V and 0 bases from J, the gap between germline ends came to 13 bases. From germline, CDR1 is MNHEY and CDR2 SVGAGI. CDR3 coding DNA: TGTGCCAGCAACCCCGGGCCGACCTCTGGAAACACCATATATTTT. This translates into CASNPGPTSGNTIYF.